This T cell receptor beta chain originates from a study of T cell repertoires in cytomegalovirus infection. Background on the study: Used in the study were CMV epitopes, some recently identified and HLA-C-restricted, others well-studied and HLA-B-restricted. Indicated by public TCR beta signatures were CMV infection and matching HLA type.

Study-wide results and limits: Within the response measured ex vivo, HLA-C-restricted CMV-specific TCR beta clonotypes were dominant. Cumulative frequency (of public TCR beta family members) identified carriers of CMV plus the relevant HLA.

This CDR3 spans 14 amino acids. The germline V gene has CDR1 SGHVS and CDR2 FQNEAQ. V dropped 5 bases and J dropped 4 bases, with 12 bases sitting between them. TCRdb passed the reads through MiXCR, listing each CDR3 protein once. This repertoire shows fewer than 850,000 distinct CDR3 sequences, 25% to 30% found once; its top ten account for approximately 14%. Worth noting for this clonotype: Its cognate antigen is unknown.

The sequence derives from a human donor in good health (CMV status not recorded). Some clones in this sample may be carry-over from other donors' samples. Specimen: cultured CD8+ T cells from PBMCs, collected from culture after CMV antigen stimulation. This chain connects TRBV7-8 to TRBJ2-4; D perhaps matches TRBD2 (6 bases). CDR3 in DNA: TGTGCCAGCAGCCAAGAGGGGAGGAAAAACATTCAGTACTTC. This gives the protein CASSQEGRKNIQYF.